This record covers a single TCR beta chain. Its antigen is still unknown. One end of the junction is discordant with germline, which a read error may explain. This sample is drawn from a study of Graves' ophthalmopathy and Graves' hyperthyroidism (dated 2018 in TCRdb). About the study as a whole: Peripheral blood samples were taken at the time of initial diagnosis, before any treatment was given. In total, around 140 blood samples were TCR-sequenced: approximately 40 ophthalmopathy, approximately 80 hyperthyroidism and some 17 hyperthyroidism-to-ophthalmopathy patients. In roughly six hyperthyroidism patients, the T-cell repertoires found in thyroid tissue were compared with those found in blood. For independent validation, a separate cohort was made up of fewer than 20 hyperthyroidism patients plus 17 patients who later progressed from hyperthyroidism to ophthalmopathy. After sampling, hyperthyroidism patients received methimazole starting at 30 mg daily, and ophthalmopathy patients received high-dose intravenous methylprednisolone. The study used signatures of the TCR beta repertoire to tell Graves' ophthalmopathy apart from Graves' hyperthyroidism and to predict which patients would progress to ophthalmopathy. A discovery set of 95 to 100 patients (43 ophthalmopathy, some 58 stable hyperthyroidism) was enrolled to explore V-J signatures distinguishing ophthalmopathy from hyperthyroidism.

Ophthalmopathy patients were characterized by moderately to severely active disease, a Clinical Activity Score of at least 3, a NOSPECS grade of at least 4, and a disease duration under 3 months. Patients with other autoimmune diseases, uncontrolled infections, pregnancy or lactation were excluded from the study. Clinical symptoms, serum thyroxine, TRAb, thyroid ultrasound and orbital computed tomography formed the basis of the diagnosis. PBMCs were isolated from more than 8 ml of fresh peripheral blood by Ficoll-Paque density gradient centrifugation. Total RNA was extracted with Trizol reagent and quality-checked on an Agilent 2100 Bioanalyzer. The germline V gene provides CDR1 LGHNA and CDR2 YSLEER. The CDR3 covers 13 residues, taking in both the cysteine and the phenylalanine. Here the CDR3 DNA is all that survives: 39 bases in frame from base 1. For repertoire sequencing, the TCR beta CDR3 regions were amplified from RNA transcripts. HTBI primers and the Qiagen OneStep RT-PCR kit were used in a first-round RT-PCR, which was followed by a second-round multiplex PCR, size selection and purification. The libraries underwent paired-end sequencing with 100 bp reads on an Illumina HiSeq2000. Per the original workflow: SOAPnuke was used to process the reads, removing any read that contained adapters or uncalled bases, had a mean Phred below 15, or lacked an exact match to the constant primer or identifier. High-quality paired reads were merged with COPE v1.2.5. Clonotypes were defined as unique nucleotide sequences and were aligned to IMGT TRB V, D and J references using MiTCR v1.1. Analysis was restricted to V-J combinations with a frequency above 0.0001, which covered roughly 99% of repertoires. For each V-J combination, a TCR clonal expansion and chaos score was defined as the ratio of F50 clonal expansion to chaos observed in the TCRdist matrix. Welch's t-statistics and random forest were used to reduce features to some 13 V-J combinations, which were fed into a naive Bayes classifier. Thyroid-blood repertoire similarity was quantified with the Morisita-Horn index. The raw public reads went through TCRdb reprocessing: fastp at Q25, MiXCR clone calling, in-frame beta chains kept. CDR3 protein sequences are deduplicated, and each keeps its most common genes and DNA. The V and J calls follow TCRdb's processing rather than the paper's. The sample table lists approximately 640,000 distinct CDR3 sequences, roughly 41% of them with a count of one. The top ten hold more than 3% of the sample.

Results the study describes overall, beyond this receptor: Most of the expanded thyroid clonotypes with a frequency above 0.001 were also detected in blood, and it was suggested that the thyroid immune response may be reflected by blood repertoires. In validation, the model predicted ophthalmopathy progression with 55% to 71% sensitivity and less than 80% specificity; some twelve predicted patients were CT-confirmed with GO in a median of about 6.2 months. No statistical method was used to predetermine the sample size, and group allocation was not hidden from the investigators. Ophthalmopathy was separated from stable hyperthyroidism by the 13-signature model with about 89% sensitivity and 81% to 83% specificity in cross-validation and with 80%/75% in the test set.

The rearrangement combines TRBV4-3 with TRBJ1-2, with the D gene uncertain. This TCR was sampled from an adult man with Graves' ophthalmopathy. The sequencing input was peripheral blood. The CDR3 protein is CASRQVTEDGYTF. The nucleotides read TGCGCCAGCAGACAAGTTACAGAAGATGGCTACACCTTC.